This T cell receptor beta chain was profiled in a study of T cells in localized non-small cell lung cancer. This clone has ten or more counts. The target antigen is unknown. The ends lost 0 bases at V and 7 bases at J; junction bases unmatched: 8. This CDR3 comprises 15 residues. Germline V CDR1 and CDR2: SGHNT, YENEEA. Study-level results: Uninvolved adjacent lung had the highest recorded T cell clonality, with tumor below it. The study detected a median roughly 57 of the top 100 tumor clones in adjacent lung.

Profiled with immunoSEQ multiplex PCR; TCRdb holds only in-frame clones, not every one. The data show several thousand clones, 20% to 25% seen once. The starting material was lung tumor tissue, obtained before any cancer treatment. V and J are TRBV11-3 and TRBJ2-5, with 7 bases lining up with TRBD1. This receptor was identified in a man aged 35-69 years with stage III squamous cell lung carcinoma. The CDR3 DNA reads TGTGCCAGCAGCTTAGAACCCGGGACAGTGGGGACCCAGTACTTC. This codes for CASSLEPGTVGTQYF.